This T cell receptor beta chain was identified during a study of T cell responses to AZD1222 COVID-19 vaccine. Broader study findings: Researchers took repertoire samples only after the peak T cell response had come. Spike-specific TCR breadth rose after two AZD1222 doses, and depth rose as well. The reported proportion of spike-specific TCRs targeting unmutated variant regions was nearly half. At 160-218 and 743-854, vaccine-associated CD4 TCRs were dominant, and they spanned spike.

The table came from immunoSEQ multiplex PCR; TCRdb's copy has only in-frame clones and leaves some out. The sample lists fewer than 150,000 clones; 93% were seen once. The CDR3 contains 17 residues. Trimming took off 9 bases at V and 0 bases at J, with 21 bases between the two ends. The germline gives CDR1 SNHLY, CDR2 FYNNEI. About this clone itself: Antigen unknown.

This sequence was found in an adult in good health. This sequence joins TRBV2 and TRBJ1-5; no clear D. The input for sequencing was peripheral blood, taken on day 0 of AZD1222 vaccination. CDR3 sequence reads: CASRGKDGGYSNQPQHF. The CDR3 DNA follows: TGTGCCAGTCGAGGAAAAGATGGTGGGTATAGCAATCAGCCCCAGCATTTT.